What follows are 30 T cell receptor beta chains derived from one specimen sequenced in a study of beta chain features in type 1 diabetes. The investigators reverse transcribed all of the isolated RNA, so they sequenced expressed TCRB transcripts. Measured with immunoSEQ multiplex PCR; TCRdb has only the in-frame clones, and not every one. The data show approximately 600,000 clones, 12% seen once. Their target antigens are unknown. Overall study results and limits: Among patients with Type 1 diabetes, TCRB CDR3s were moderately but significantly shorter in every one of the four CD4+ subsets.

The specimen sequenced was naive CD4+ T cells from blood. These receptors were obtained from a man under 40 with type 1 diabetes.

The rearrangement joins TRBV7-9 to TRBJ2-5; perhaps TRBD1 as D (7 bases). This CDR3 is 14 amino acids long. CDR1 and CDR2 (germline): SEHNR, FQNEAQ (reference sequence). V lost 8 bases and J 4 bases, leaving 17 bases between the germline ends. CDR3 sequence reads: CASHSRGAGETQYF. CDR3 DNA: TGTGCCAGCCACTCCAGGGGGGCAGGAGAGACCCAGTACTTC.

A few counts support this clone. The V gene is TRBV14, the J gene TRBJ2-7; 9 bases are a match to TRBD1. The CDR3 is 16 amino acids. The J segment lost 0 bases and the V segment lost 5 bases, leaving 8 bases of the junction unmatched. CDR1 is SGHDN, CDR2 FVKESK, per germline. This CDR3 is CASSVSPGQGSYEQYF. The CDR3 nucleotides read TGTGCCAGCAGCGTGAGCCCGGGACAGGGCTCCTACGAGCAGTACTTC.

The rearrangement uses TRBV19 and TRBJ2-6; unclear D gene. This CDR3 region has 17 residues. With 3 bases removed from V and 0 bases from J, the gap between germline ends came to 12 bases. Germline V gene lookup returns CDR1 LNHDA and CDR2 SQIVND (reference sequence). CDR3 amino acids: CASSIQSSGSGANVLTF. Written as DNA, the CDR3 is TGTGCCAGTAGTATTCAGTCGTCAGGCTCTGGGGCCAACGTCCTGACTTTC.

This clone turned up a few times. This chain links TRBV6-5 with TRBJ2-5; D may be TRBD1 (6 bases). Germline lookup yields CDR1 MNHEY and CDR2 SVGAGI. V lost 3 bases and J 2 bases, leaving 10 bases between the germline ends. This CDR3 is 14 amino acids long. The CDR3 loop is CASSYQRGQETQYF. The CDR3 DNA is TGTGCCAGCAGTTATCAGAGGGGGCAAGAGACCCAGTACTTC.

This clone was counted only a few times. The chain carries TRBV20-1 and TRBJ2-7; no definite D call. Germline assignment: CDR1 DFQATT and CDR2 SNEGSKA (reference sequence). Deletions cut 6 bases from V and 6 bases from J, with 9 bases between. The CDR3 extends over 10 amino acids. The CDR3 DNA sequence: TGCAGTGCCACCGTACGCGAGCAGTACTTC. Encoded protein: CSATVREQYF.

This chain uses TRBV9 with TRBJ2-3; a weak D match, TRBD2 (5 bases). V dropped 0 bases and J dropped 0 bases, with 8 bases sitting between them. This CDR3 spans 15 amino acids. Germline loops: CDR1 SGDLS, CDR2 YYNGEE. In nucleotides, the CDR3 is TGTGCCAGCAGCGTAGGAGCGGTTAGCACAGATACGCAGTATTTT. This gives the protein CASSVGAVSTDTQYF.

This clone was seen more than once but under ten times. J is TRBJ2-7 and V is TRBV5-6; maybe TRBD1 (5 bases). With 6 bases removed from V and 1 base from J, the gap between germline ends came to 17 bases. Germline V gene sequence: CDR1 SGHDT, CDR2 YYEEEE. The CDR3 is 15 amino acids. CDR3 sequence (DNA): TGTGCCAGCATCGACCTTGGGGCCCAATCCTACGAGCAGTACTTC. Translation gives CASIDLGAQSYEQYF.

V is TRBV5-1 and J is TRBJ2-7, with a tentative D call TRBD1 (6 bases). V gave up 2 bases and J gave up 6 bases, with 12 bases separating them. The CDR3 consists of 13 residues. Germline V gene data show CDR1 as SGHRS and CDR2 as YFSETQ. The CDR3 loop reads CASSFSRGIEQYF. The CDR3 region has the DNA TGCGCCAGCAGCTTCTCCAGGGGAATCGAGCAGTACTTC.

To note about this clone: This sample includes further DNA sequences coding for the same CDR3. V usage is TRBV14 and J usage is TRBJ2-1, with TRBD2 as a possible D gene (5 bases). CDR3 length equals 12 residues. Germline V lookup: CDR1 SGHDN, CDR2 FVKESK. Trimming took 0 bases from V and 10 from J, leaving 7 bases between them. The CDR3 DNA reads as TGTGCCAGCAGCCAAGATCGAGGGGAGCAGTTCTTC. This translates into CASSQDRGEQFF. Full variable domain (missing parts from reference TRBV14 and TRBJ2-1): EAGVTQFPSHSVIEKGQTVTLRCDPISGHDNLYWYRRVMGKEIKFLLHFVKESKQDESGMPNNRFLAERTGGTYSTLKVQPAELEDSGVYFCASSQDRGEQFFGPGTRLTVL.

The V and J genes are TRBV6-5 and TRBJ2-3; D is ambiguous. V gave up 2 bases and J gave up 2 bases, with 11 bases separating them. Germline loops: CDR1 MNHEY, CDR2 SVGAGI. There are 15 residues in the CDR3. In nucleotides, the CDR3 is TGTGCCAGCAGTTACGGTGGGATACACACAGATACGCAGTATTTT. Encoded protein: CASSYGGIHTDTQYF.

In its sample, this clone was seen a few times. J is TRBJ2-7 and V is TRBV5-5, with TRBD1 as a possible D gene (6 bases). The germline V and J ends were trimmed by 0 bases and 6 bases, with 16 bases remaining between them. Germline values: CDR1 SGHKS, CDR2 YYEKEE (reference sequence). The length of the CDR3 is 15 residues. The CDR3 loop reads CASSLDYREQGEQYF. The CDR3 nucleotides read TGTGCCAGCAGCTTGGACTACAGGGAGCAGGGCGAGCAGTACTTC.

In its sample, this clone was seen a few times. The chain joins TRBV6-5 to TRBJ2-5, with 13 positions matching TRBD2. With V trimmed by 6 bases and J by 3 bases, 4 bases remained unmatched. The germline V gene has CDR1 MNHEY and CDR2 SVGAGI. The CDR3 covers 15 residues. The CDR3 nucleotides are TGTGCCAGCAGCCATACTAGCGGGGGGGAAGAGACCCAGTACTTC. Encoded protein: CASSHTSGGEETQYF.

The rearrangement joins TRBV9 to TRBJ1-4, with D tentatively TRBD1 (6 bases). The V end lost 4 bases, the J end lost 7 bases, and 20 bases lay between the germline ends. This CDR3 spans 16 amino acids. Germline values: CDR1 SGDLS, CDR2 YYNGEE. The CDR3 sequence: CASSSPSGAFREKLFF. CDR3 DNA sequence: TGTGCCAGCAGCTCCCCTTCGGGGGCCTTTCGTGAAAAACTGTTTTTT.

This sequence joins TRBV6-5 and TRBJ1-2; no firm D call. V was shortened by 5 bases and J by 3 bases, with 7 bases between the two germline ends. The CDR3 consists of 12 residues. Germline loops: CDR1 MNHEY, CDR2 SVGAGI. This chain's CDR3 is CASSGRDYGYTF. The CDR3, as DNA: TGTGCCAGCAGTGGACGGGACTATGGCTACACCTTC.

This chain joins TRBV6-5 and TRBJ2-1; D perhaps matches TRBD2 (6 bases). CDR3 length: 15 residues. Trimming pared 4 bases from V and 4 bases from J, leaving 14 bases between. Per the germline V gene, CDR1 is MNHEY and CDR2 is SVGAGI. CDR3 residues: CASSSQVGGYNEQFF. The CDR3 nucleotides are TGTGCCAGCAGTTCGCAGGTGGGGGGTTACAATGAGCAGTTCTTC.

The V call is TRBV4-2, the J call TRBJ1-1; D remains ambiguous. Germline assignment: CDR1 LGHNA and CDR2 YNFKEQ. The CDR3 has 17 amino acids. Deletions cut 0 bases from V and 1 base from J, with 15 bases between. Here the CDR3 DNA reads TGTGCCAGCAGCCAAGATACACGAACCACCAAGAACACTGAAGCTTTCTTT. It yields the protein CASSQDTRTTKNTEAFF.

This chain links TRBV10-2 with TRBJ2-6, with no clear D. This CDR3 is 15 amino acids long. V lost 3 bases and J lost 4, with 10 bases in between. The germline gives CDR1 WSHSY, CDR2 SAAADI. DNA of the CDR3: TGCGCCAGCAGTGATCGGCCATCCGGGGCCAACGTCCTGACTTTC. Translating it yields CASSDRPSGANVLTF.

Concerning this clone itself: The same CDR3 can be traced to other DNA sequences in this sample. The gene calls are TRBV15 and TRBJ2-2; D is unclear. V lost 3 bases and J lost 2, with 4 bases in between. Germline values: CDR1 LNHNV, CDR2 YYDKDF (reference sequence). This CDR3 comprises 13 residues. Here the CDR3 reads CATSRGNTGELFF. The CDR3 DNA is TGTGCCACCAGCAGGGGAAACACCGGGGAGCTGTTTTTT.

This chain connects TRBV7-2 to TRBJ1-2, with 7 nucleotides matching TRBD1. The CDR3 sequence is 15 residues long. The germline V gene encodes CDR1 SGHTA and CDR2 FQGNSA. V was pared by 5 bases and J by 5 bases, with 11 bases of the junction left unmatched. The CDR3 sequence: CASSPGTAGRYGYTF. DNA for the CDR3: TGTGCCAGCAGCCCGGGGACAGCTGGCCGTTATGGCTACACCTTC.

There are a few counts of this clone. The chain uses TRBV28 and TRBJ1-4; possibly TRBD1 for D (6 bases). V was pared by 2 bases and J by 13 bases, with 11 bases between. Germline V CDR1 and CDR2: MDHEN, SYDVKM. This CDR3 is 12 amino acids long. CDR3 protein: CASSLTTRGLFF. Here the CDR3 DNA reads TGTGCCAGCAGTTTAACGACCAGGGGACTGTTTTTT.

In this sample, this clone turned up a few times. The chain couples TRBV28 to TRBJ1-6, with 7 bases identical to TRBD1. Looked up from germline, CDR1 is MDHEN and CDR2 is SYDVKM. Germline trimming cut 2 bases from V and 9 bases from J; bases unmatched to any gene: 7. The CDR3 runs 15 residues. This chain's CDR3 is CASSLGQGGSSPLHF. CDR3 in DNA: TGTGCCAGCAGTTTAGGGCAGGGGGGCAGTTCACCCCTCCACTTT.

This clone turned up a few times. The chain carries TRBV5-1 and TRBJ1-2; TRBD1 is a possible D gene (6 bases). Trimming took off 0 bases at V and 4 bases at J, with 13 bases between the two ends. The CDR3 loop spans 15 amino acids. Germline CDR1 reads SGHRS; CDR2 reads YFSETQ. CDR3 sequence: CASSLETGGAYGYTF. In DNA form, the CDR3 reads TGCGCCAGCAGCTTGGAGACGGGGGGCGCCTATGGCTACACCTTC.

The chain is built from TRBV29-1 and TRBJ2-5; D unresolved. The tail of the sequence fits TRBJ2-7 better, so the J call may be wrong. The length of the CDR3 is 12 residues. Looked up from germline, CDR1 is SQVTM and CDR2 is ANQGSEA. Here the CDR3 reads CSVESGIYEQYF. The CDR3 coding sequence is TGCAGCGTTGAATCTGGGATCTACGAGCAGTACTTC.

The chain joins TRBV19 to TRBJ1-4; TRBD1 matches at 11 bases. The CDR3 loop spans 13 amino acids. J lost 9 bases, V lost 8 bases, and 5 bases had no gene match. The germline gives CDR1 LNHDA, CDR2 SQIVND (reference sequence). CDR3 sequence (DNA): TGTGCCAGTTCCGGACAGGGGGCTAAAAAACTGTTTTTT. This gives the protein CASSGQGAKKLFF. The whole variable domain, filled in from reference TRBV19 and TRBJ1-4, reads DGGITQSPKYLFRKEGQNVTLSCEQNLNHDAMYWYRQDPGQGLRLIYYSQIVNDFQKGDIAEGYSVSREKKESFPLTVTSAQKNPTAFYLCASSGQGAKKLFFGSGTQLSVL.

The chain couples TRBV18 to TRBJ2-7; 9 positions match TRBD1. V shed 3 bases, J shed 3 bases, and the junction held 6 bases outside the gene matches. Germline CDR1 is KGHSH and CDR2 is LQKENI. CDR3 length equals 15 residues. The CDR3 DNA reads TGTGCCAGCTCACCTAGGACAGGGGACTACTACGAGCAGTACTTC. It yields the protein CASSPRTGDYYEQYF.

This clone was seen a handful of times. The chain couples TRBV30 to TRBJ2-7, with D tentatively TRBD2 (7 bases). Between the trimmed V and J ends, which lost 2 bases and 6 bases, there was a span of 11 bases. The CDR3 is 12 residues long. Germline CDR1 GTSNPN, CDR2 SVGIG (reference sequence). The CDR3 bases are TGTGCCTGGAGTTGGGGGGGCAGCGAGCAGTACTTC. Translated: CAWSWGGSEQYF.

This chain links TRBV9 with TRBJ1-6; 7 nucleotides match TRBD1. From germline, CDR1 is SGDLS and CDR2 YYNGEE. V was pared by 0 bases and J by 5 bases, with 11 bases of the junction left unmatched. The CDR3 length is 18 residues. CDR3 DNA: TGTGCCAGCAGCGTAGGCCCGGCGGGACAGAAACATAATTCACCCCTCCACTTT. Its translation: CASSVGPAGQKHNSPLHF.

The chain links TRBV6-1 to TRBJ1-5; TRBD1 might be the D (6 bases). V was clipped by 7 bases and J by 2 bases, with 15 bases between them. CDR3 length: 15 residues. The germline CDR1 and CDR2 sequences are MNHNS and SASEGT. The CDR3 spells CASMGAQGGNQPQHF. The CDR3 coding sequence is TGTGCCAGCATGGGGGCCCAAGGGGGCAATCAGCCCCAGCATTTT.

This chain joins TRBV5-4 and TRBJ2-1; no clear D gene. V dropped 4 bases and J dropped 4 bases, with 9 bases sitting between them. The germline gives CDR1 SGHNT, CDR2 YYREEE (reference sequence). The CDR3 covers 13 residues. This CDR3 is CASSRQEYNEQFF. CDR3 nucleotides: TGTGCCAGCAGCCGTCAGGAGTACAATGAGCAGTTCTTC. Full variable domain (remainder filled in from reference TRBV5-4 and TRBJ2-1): ETGVTQSPTHLIKTRGQQVTLRCSSQSGHNTVSWYQQALGQGPQFIFQYYREEENGRGNFPPRFSGLQFPNYSSELNVNALELDDSALYLCASSRQEYNEQFFGPGTRLTVL.

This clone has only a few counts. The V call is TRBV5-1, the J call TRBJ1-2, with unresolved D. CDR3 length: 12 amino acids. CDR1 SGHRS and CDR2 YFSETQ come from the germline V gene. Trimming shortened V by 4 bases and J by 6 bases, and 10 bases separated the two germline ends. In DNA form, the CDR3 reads TGCGCCAGCAGCGCGAGCCTTAATGGCTACACCTTC. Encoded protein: CASSASLNGYTF.